The following is a T cell receptor (beta chain) sequence with its context. It was with random hexamers that roughly 0.45 to 1 ug RNA was reverse transcribed. Amplification of TCR beta CDR3 was carried out by immunoSEQ multiplex PCR, which covered 54 Vbeta and 13 Jbeta segments. From the immunoSEQ multiplex PCR reads, TCRdb called clonotypes with MiXCR, one entry per CDR3 protein. The table shows approximately 120,000 distinct CDR3 sequences, with 90% to 96% occurring only once. The V gene's germline CDR1 is SGHVS and CDR2 FNYEAQ. There are 12 residues in the CDR3. V lost 1 base, J lost 7 bases, and 4 bases lay in between. This record comes from a study of CD8 T cells in Susac syndrome.

The chain is built from TRBV7-6 and TRBJ1-4, with D hard to call. The clonotype originates from a human donor in good health. The sequenced material came from CD4+ T cells from PBMCs. The CDR3 loop reads CASSLDGEKLFF. The CDR3 DNA is TGTGCCAGCAGCTTAGACGGTGAAAAACTGTTTTTT.